This TCR beta chain comes out of a study of T cells in Graves' hyperthyroidism and ophthalmopathy (dated by TCRdb to about 2019). Looking at the study overall: Peripheral blood samples were taken at the time of initial diagnosis, prior to any treatment. The 75 to 100 discovery patients were randomly split 7:3 into training and test sets. The study also compared thyroid tissue and blood T-cell repertoires from 5 to 7 Graves' hyperthyroidism patients. Prospective prediction of ophthalmopathy was tested in an independent validation cohort of 18 to 20 hyperthyroidism patients and around 16 patients who later progressed to ophthalmopathy. TCR V-J signatures able to tell the groups apart were searched for in a discovery cohort of some 100 patients, of whom around 42 had Graves' ophthalmopathy and some 60 had stable Graves' hyperthyroidism. After blood sampling, hyperthyroidism patients were treated with methimazole at a starting dose of 30 mg daily, and ophthalmopathy patients were treated with high-dose intravenous methylprednisolone. The paper describes TCR Vbeta CDR3 sequencing of 120 to 150 peripheral blood samples, made up of 43 ophthalmopathy patients, roughly 75 hyperthyroidism patients and 17 progressor patients. The study at large found these results: No statistical method was used to set the sample size in advance, and investigators knew the group allocation. In validation, progression to ophthalmopathy was predicted by the model with nearly 71% sensitivity and 72.22% specificity, a median of about 6 months before onset. Most expanded thyroid clonotypes (frequency above 0.001) were also detected in blood, suggesting blood repertoires may reflect thyroid immune responses. In cross-validation, a model built on a 13 V-J signature told ophthalmopathy apart from stable hyperthyroidism with just under 90% sensitivity and 81% to 82% specificity, and in testing the same model reached 80%/75%.

The TCR beta CDR3 regions were amplified from RNA transcripts. A first-round RT-PCR of the TCR CDR3 used the HTBI primer set with the Qiagen OneStep RT-PCR kit. Libraries were constructed in a second round of multiplex PCR, after which size selection and purification were performed. Sequencing of the libraries was done on an Illumina HiSeq2000 using paired-end 100 bp reads. As for the authors' bioinformatics: SOAPnuke was used to process the raw data, with reads discarded if the reads contained adapters or uncalled bases, had a mean Phred below 15, or lacked an exact constant-primer or identifier match. High-quality paired reads were merged with COPE v1.2.5, and unique nucleotide sequences were defined as clonotypes. Clonotypes were aligned to IMGT TRBV, TRBD and TRBJ reference segments using MiTCR v1.1. The analysis included only V-J combinations with a frequency above 0.0001, which together covered 99% to 99.2% of the repertoires. The TCS score was defined as the ratio of F50 (clonal expansion) to E x V (chaos), calculated using BLOSUM62-based TCRdist between CDR3 peptides within each V-J. Welch's t-statistics and random forest reduced several hundred V-J features to 13, which were used in a naive Bayes classifier (R e1071). TCRdb reprocessing: public reads trimmed at Q25 with fastp, clones called with MiXCR, in-frame beta chains kept. Each CDR3 protein gets just one entry, which takes the most common genes and DNA from the rows behind it. The authors' filters were not applied to this entry. Here the sample has under 350,000 distinct CDR3 sequences; around 23% occur a single time. The top ten constitute over 40% of the sample.

A patient counted as having stable Graves' hyperthyroidism if no progression to ophthalmopathy occurred over 18 months of follow-up. Hyperthyroidism patients were aged 18 to 65 years and newly diagnosed, with disease duration of less than 2 months. Exclusion was applied to patients with uncontrolled infections, other autoimmune diseases, pregnancy or lactation. Clinical symptoms, serum thyroxine and TRAb, thyroid ultrasound, and orbital computed tomography formed the basis for the diagnoses. Ficoll-Paque density gradient centrifugation was used to isolate PBMCs from about 10 ml of fresh peripheral blood. Total RNA was extracted with Trizol reagent, and quality was checked on an Agilent 2100 Bioanalyzer. This clonotype showed up many times. The antigen this receptor binds is unknown. No much larger clone exists at a distance of one base, and base qualities are not known. The CDR3 runs 15 residues from the cysteine to the phenylalanine. Only the CDR3 DNA is retained, 45 bases long and in frame from the first base. Trimming leaves V shorter by 4 bases and J shorter by 6 bases, with the junction holding 9 bases beyond the gene matches. The germline V gene specifies MNHNS as CDR1 and SASEGT as CDR2.

This clonotype originated in a woman between 50 and 59 years old with Graves' hyperthyroidism. The sample taken for sequencing was blood. The rearranged chain carries TRBV6-1 and TRBJ2-1; TRBD2 agrees with 7 junctional bases. The nucleotide sequence reads as follows: TGTGCCAGCAGTGCTGTTCTAGCGGCGGTCAATGAGCAGTTCTTC. Its protein product is CASSAVLAAVNEQFF.